This entry describes one TCR beta chain. The target of this receptor is not known. It has no much larger one-base neighbor in the sample; base qualities were not kept. These data originate in a study of shared clonotypes between healthy human individuals (dated by TCRdb to 2020 to 2021). Looking at the study overall: The cohort comprised a couple of women and three men aged 18 to 49 years. For each donor, three plates each were used for CD4 naive and CD4 memory, two plates were used for CD8 naive, and one plate was used for CD8 memory. Blood TCR repertoires of five healthy adults were deeply sequenced to estimate repertoire size and the extent of clonotype sharing between individuals. To increase sequencing depth and limit assay-specific biases, different laboratories used diverse techniques to prepare libraries and sequence TCR repertoires. Per donor, leukapheresis produced somewhere between about 0.85 and 9.5 billion PBMCs.

V and J lose 1 base and 4 bases, and a span of 5 bases separates them. The CDR3 runs 13 amino acids, cysteine and phenylalanine included. Only the CDR3 region is kept as DNA, spanning 39 bases read in frame from base 1. CDR1 and CDR2 are read off the germline V gene (reference sequence) as SGHNT and YYREEE. For the CD8 naive samples, CD45RO-negative cells were positively selected for CCR7, yielding a CD45RA+CCR7+ population from which TemRA cells were excluded. The donors were healthy, HIV-negative adults who had no recently reported acute infections or vaccinations. Every donor was a Caucasian adult living in Nashville, Tennessee, USA. After blood collection by leukapheresis, PBMCs were isolated using Ficoll-Histopaque density gradient centrifugation and then cryopreserved in the vapor phase of liquid nitrogen. Analytical flow cytometry was used to check the purity and quantity of each magnetically sorted T cell population. Genomic DNA was isolated from every sorted fraction and measured by UV absorbance on a Nanodrop 2000c.

Using the deep immunoSEQ assay, TCR CDR3 regions were amplified from genomic DNA by multiplex PCR. For each cell subset, the extracted genomic DNA was distributed evenly across all wells of several immunoSEQ 96-well plates, and each plate served as one replicate. Each replicate PCR for sorted subsets received roughly 0.2 ug genomic DNA, equal to tens of thousands of T cell genomes. Purified libraries were measured with a Qubit 3.0 fluorometer, size-checked on a Bioanalyzer 2100, and measured again with the KAPA Library Quantification kit. A separate single-read 150-cycle Illumina NextSeq 550 flow cell was used to sequence each immunoSEQ 96-well plate. The original methods were these. Because only junctional sequences without quality scores were contained in the immunoSEQ output, filtering matching that applied to full-length reads could not be performed. Sequences were annotated with PyIR, a Python wrapper for IgBLAST v1.9, using IMGT germline references to assign V/J genes and CDR3. Reads were removed for weak V/J assignments (E-value above 1e-6), missing CDR3, stop codons, out-of-frame junctions, or ambiguous translated residues. V3J clonotypes were defined by identical inferred V gene, J gene, and CDR3 amino acid sequence. Percentage overlap between repertoires was calculated by dividing the number of shared unique clonotypes by the size of the smaller repertoire. RTK rarefaction, the Chao1 estimator, and Recon v2.1 estimates of unobserved clonotypes were used to assess repertoire richness. Generation probabilities for all TCRbeta clonotypes obtained by the gDNA method from a few donors were computed using OLGA. The table comes from immuneACCESS by way of TCRdb, which keeps in-frame sequences with V and J called. Part of the clones is missing from these tables; in studies checked, under half for an unresolved V gene and the rest for unknown reasons. From that table come the V and J calls and clone size; the DNA was used to work out D and trimming. The sample profile shows about 1.9 million clones; just under 95% of them were found once. Of the sample, less than 2% falls within the top ten clones.

Overall study outcomes, separate from this receptor: Pairwise subsampling indicated that sequencing depth was expected to affect the degree of clonotype sharing among donors. The genetic and exposure-history diversity represented was limited by the small number of donors. Only blood was sampled, and tissue TCR repertoires likely differ from those in blood. Larger estimated clonotype richness was generally found for naive subsets than for memory subsets. When a few donors were compared, the shared fraction of clonotypes was around 5% for naive CD4, approximately 3.5% for naive CD8, 2% to 2.5% for memory CD4, and 0.35% to 0.4% for memory CD8. Rarefaction of sorted-subset datasets indicated incomplete sequencing despite the large sequencing depth. Compared with non-shared clonotypes, clonotypes shared by all four sorted-subset donors had higher generation probabilities.

The rearrangement combines TRBV5-4 with TRBJ2-2, with an unclear D gene assignment. The receptor comes from a young man in good health. Some clones in this sample may be carry-over from other donors' samples. Material: naive CD8+ T cells from PBMCs. The cell subset or site label on this specimen signifies: CD45RA+CCR7+. In nucleotides, the sequence is TGTGCCAGCAGCTTGTATCGCACCGGGGAGCTGTTTTTT. It specifies CASSLYRTGELFF.